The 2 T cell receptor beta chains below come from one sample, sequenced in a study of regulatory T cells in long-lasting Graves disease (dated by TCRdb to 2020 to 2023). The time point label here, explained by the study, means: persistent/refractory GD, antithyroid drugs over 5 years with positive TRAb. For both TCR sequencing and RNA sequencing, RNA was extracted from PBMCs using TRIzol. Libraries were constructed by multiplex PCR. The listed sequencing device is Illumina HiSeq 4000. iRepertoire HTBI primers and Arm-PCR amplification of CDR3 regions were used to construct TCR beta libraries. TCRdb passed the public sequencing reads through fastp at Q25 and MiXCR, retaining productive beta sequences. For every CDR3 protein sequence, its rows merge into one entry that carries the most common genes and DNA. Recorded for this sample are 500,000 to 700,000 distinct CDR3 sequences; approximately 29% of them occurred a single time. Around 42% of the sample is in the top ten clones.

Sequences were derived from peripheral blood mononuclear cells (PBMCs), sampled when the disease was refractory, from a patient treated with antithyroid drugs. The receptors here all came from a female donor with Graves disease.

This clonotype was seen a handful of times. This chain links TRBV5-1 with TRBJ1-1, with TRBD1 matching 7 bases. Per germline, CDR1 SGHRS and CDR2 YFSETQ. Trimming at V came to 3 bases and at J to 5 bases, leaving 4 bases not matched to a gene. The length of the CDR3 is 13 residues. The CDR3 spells CASSYHRGTEAFF. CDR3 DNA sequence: TGCGCCAGCAGCTATCACAGGGGAACTGAAGCTTTCTTT.

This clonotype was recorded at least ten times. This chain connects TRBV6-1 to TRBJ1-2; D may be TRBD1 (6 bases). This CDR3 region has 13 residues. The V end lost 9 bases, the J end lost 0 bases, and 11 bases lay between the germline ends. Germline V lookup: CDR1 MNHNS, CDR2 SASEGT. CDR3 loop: CASGGPANYGYTF. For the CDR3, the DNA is TGTGCCAGTGGGGGGCCGGCTAACTATGGCTACACCTTC.